A single sample gave rise to the 32 T cell receptor beta chains below, sequenced in a study of blood T cell repertoires in COVID-19. Sequencing was performed with immunoSEQ multiplex PCR; in TCRdb, only in-frame clones are kept and a portion is missing. Of over 250,000 clones detected, approximately 85% appear once; the ten largest clones hold 0.75% to 1%. Sequencing was done on a sample of PBMCs or T cells enriched from blood (not recorded which). These TCRs come from a young woman who had recovered from COVID-19.

The genes are TRBV27 and TRBJ1-1; D is perhaps TRBD1 (6 bases). This CDR3 has 13 amino acids. Germline V gene sequence: CDR1 MNHEY, CDR2 SMNVEV (reference sequence). Trimming took off 0 bases at V and 6 bases at J, with 8 bases between the two ends. The CDR3 reads CASSLSRTAEAFF. In nucleotides, the CDR3 is TGTGCCAGCAGTTTATCGAGGACAGCTGAAGCTTTCTTT.

The chain carries TRBV7-9 and TRBJ2-1; 7 positions agree with TRBD1. V gave up 3 bases and J gave up 7 bases; unmatched junction bases: 6. CDR3 length equals 14 residues. Looked up from germline, CDR1 is SEHNR and CDR2 is FQNEAQ (reference sequence). Here the CDR3 reads CASSFSAGGNEQFF. The DNA for the CDR3 is TGTGCCAGCAGCTTCTCCGCAGGGGGTAATGAGCAGTTCTTC.

The CDR3 nucleotides read TGTGCCAGCAGCCCCGAACAGGGATACCGGAATGGCTACACCTTC. Translation: CASSPEQGYRNGYTF. The V and J genes are TRBV6-5 and TRBJ1-2; tentative D call: TRBD1 (6 bases). This CDR3 has 15 amino acids. Per the germline V gene, CDR1 is MNHEY and CDR2 is SVGAGI. Trimming cost V 6 bases and J 6 bases, with 20 bases left between them.

The rearrangement links TRBV18 to TRBJ2-3; D gene uncertain. The V end lost 2 bases, the J end lost 2 bases, and 5 bases lay between the germline ends. Germline lookup yields CDR1 KGHSH and CDR2 LQKENI. The CDR3 spans 13 residues. This chain's CDR3 is CASSPALTDTQYF. The CDR3 region has the DNA TGTGCCAGCTCACCAGCGCTCACAGATACGCAGTATTTT.

This clone came up a few times. The V gene is TRBV7-9, the J gene TRBJ1-1; unclear D gene. The germline gives CDR1 SEHNR, CDR2 FQNEAQ (reference sequence). V lost 5 bases and J 11 bases, leaving 18 bases between the germline ends. CDR3 length: 13 residues. The CDR3 DNA reads as TGTGCCAGCAGCAACCCTGGACGGACTAACGCTTTCTTT. Encoded protein: CASSNPGRTNAFF.

This clone was detected a few times. Different DNA sequences within this sample yield the same CDR3. The chain has TRBV3-1 (or the pseudogene TRBV3-2) and TRBJ2-5, with TRBD2 matching over 9 bases. With 4 bases clipped from V and 4 bases from J, the junction kept 10 bases outside the gene matches. This CDR3 has 16 amino acids. CDR1 is LGHDT and CDR2 is YNNKEL in the germline V gene (reference sequence). The CDR3 loop is CASSLLGVAGAETQYF. The CDR3 DNA reads TGTGCCAGCAGCCTACTCGGGGTAGCGGGAGCAGAGACCCAGTACTTC.

This chain links TRBV19 with TRBJ1-1, with D possibly being TRBD1 (5 bases). The CDR3 sequence is 14 residues long. Trimming pared 7 bases from V and 0 bases from J, leaving 12 bases between. Per germline, CDR1 LNHDA and CDR2 SQIVND (reference sequence). CDR3 residues: CASKQEYLNTEAFF. The DNA for the CDR3 is TGTGCCAGTAAACAGGAATACTTGAACACTGAAGCTTTCTTT.

The chain combines TRBV18 with TRBJ2-3, with TRBD2 matching over 8 bases. The J segment lost 8 bases and the V segment lost 3 bases, leaving 13 bases of the junction unmatched. Germline loops: CDR1 KGHSH, CDR2 LQKENI. This CDR3 is built from 16 residues. CDR3 nucleotides: TGTGCCAGCTCACCGTGGCTAGCGGGTTCCTCGGGTACGCAGTATTTT. As protein: CASSPWLAGSSGTQYF.

V is TRBV6-5 and J is TRBJ2-1; D perhaps matches TRBD2 (6 bases). The CDR3 runs 15 residues. The germline gives CDR1 MNHEY, CDR2 SVGAGI. V was shortened by 7 bases and J by 2 bases, with 15 bases between the two germline ends. The CDR3 reads CASTDRDSTYNEQFF. The CDR3 DNA sequence: TGTGCCAGCACCGACCGGGACTCCACCTACAATGAGCAGTTCTTC.

The chain carries TRBV30 and TRBJ2-4; D is possibly TRBD2 (6 bases). The CDR3 extends over 14 amino acids. The ends were cut back, 3 bases at V and 0 bases at J, with 9 bases in the middle. Germline CDR1 GTSNPN, CDR2 SVGIG (reference sequence). This CDR3 is CAWSAGLAKNIQYF. In nucleotides, the CDR3 is TGTGCCTGGAGCGCGGGACTAGCCAAAAACATTCAGTACTTC.

Comments on this clone: The same CDR3 is also encoded by other DNA sequences in this sample. The genes are TRBV9 and TRBJ2-3; TRBD1 aligns across 8 bases. The V gene's germline CDR1 is SGDLS and CDR2 YYNGEE. Germline trimming cut 3 bases from V and 4 bases from J; bases unmatched to any gene: 7. The CDR3 covers 15 residues. The CDR3 here is CASSGQGRGADTQYF. The CDR3 DNA reads TGTGCCAGCAGCGGACAGGGGAGAGGAGCAGATACGCAGTATTTT.

The chain combines TRBV12-3 or TRBV12-4 with TRBJ2-2; 8 nucleotides agree with TRBD1. This CDR3 comprises 13 residues. Trimming removed 5 bases from V and 8 bases from J; junction bases left unmatched: 4. The CDR3 loop is CASSRRGPGELFF. Here the CDR3 DNA reads TGTGCCAGCAGTCGCAGGGGGCCGGGGGAGCTGTTTTTT.

A word on this clone: Other DNA sequences in this specimen translate into the identical CDR3. The V call is TRBV28, the J call TRBJ2-5, with TRBD1 identical over 8 bases. This CDR3 region has 13 residues. The V and J ends lost 5 bases and 4 bases, in that order; junction bases with no gene match: 3. Germline V lookup: CDR1 MDHEN, CDR2 SYDVKM. CDR3 sequence reads: CASSRQGRETQYF. CDR3 sequence (DNA): TGTGCCAGCAGTCGACAGGGGCGAGAGACCCAGTACTTC.

The chain has TRBV28 and TRBJ1-5, with a possible D match to TRBD1 (5 bases). This CDR3 region has 14 residues. The germline V gene has CDR1 MDHEN and CDR2 SYDVKM. Trimming stripped 6 bases from V and 4 bases from J, with 13 bases between. In DNA form, the CDR3 reads TGTGCCAGCAGCCAGGGATTAAGGAATCAGCCCCAGCATTTT. Translation: CASSQGLRNQPQHF.

The chain is built from TRBV18 and TRBJ2-3; D might be TRBD2 (5 bases). The CDR3 contains 14 residues. The germline V and J ends were trimmed by 10 bases and 2 bases, with 16 bases remaining between them. In germline, CDR1 is KGHSH, CDR2 LQKENI. The CDR3: CATAEDSNTDTQYF. CDR3 sequence (DNA): TGTGCCACCGCGGAGGACTCTAACACAGATACGCAGTATTTT.

The V and J genes are TRBV28 and TRBJ2-5, with TRBD1 matching 9 bases. Germline V gene sequence: CDR1 MDHEN, CDR2 SYDVKM. After removal of 5 bases from V and 6 bases from J, the junction contained 10 bases not matched to a gene. This CDR3 contains 15 residues. The CDR3 region has the DNA TGTGCCAGCAGTCTCCCGGGACAGGGCTTAAAGACCCAGTACTTC. Amino acids: CASSLPGQGLKTQYF.

The chain recombines TRBV9 with TRBJ2-7; D is perhaps TRBD2 (6 bases). The V gene's germline CDR1 is SGDLS and CDR2 YYNGEE. V was clipped by 0 bases and J by 5 bases, with 12 bases between them. CDR3 length equals 14 residues. The CDR3 sequence: CASSVAGGENEQYF. CDR3 DNA: TGTGCCAGCAGCGTAGCTGGCGGGGAGAACGAGCAGTACTTC. The full variable domain, rest sourced from reference TRBV9 and TRBJ2-7, is DSGVTQTPKHLITATGQRVTLRCSPRSGDLSVYWYQQSLDQGLQFLIQYYNGEERAKGNILERFSAQQFPDLHSELNLSSLELGDSALYFCASSVAGGENEQYFGPGTRLTVT.

The chain carries TRBV25-1 and TRBJ2-7; D not resolved. This CDR3 comprises 13 residues. Germline V lookup: CDR1 MGHDK, CDR2 SYGVNS. The ends were cut back, 3 bases at V and 1 base at J, with 7 bases in the middle. The CDR3 spells CASSDLISYEQYF. The CDR3 bases are TGTGCCAGCAGTGACTTAATTTCCTACGAGCAGTACTTC.

The chain combines TRBV5-4 with TRBJ1-1; no reliable D call. Looked up from germline, CDR1 is SGHNT and CDR2 is YYREEE (reference sequence). The germline V and J ends were trimmed by 0 bases and 0 bases, with 6 bases remaining between them. The CDR3 is made up of 14 amino acids. Written as DNA, the CDR3 is TGTGCCAGCAGCTTGGATCAGATGAACACTGAAGCTTTCTTT. Protein product: CASSLDQMNTEAFF.

J is TRBJ2-2 and V is TRBV27, with D possibly being TRBD2 (5 bases). In germline, CDR1 is MNHEY, CDR2 SMNVEV (reference sequence). V was trimmed by 3 bases and J by 2 bases, leaving 19 bases between them. The CDR3 extends over 18 amino acids. The CDR3 DNA sequence: TGTGCCAGCAGTTTGGGAGCGCCGAGGCCCCTAAACACCGGGGAGCTGTTTTTT. The encoded protein is CASSLGAPRPLNTGELFF.

The chain couples TRBV2 to TRBJ2-5; TRBD2 matches 8 bases. Germline CDR1 and CDR2: SNHLY and FYNNEI. V gave up 8 bases and J gave up 5 bases; unmatched junction bases: 13. The length of the CDR3 is 15 residues. CDR3 sequence: CASLKAGGPRETQYF. The CDR3 bases are TGTGCCAGCCTCAAGGCGGGGGGCCCTCGGGAGACCCAGTACTTC.

This chain connects TRBV5-1 to TRBJ2-7; D is perhaps TRBD1 (6 bases). The V and J ends lost 0 bases and 3 bases respectively, with 19 bases between them. The CDR3 loop spans 17 amino acids. CDR1 is SGHRS and CDR2 is YFSETQ in the germline V gene. CDR3 DNA sequence: TGCGCCAGCAGCTTGGTAGGGCAGGGGAGTACGGGCTACGAGCAGTACTTC. This codes for CASSLVGQGSTGYEQYF.

The rearrangement links TRBV9 to TRBJ1-1; D uncertain. Germline lookup yields CDR1 SGDLS and CDR2 YYNGEE. Trimming pared 4 bases from V and 2 bases from J, leaving 18 bases between. The CDR3 contains 16 residues. CDR3 amino acids: CASSSGGIRFNTEAFF. CDR3 nucleotide sequence: TGTGCCAGCAGCTCTGGAGGGATCAGGTTCAACACTGAAGCTTTCTTT. The complete variable domain, with remaining parts taken from reference TRBV9 and TRBJ1-1, reads DSGVTQTPKHLITATGQRVTLRCSPRSGDLSVYWYQQSLDQGLQFLIQYYNGEERAKGNILERFSAQQFPDLHSELNLSSLELGDSALYFCASSSGGIRFNTEAFFGQGTRLTVV.

V gene TRBV10-3 combines with J gene TRBJ2-5; 8 nucleotides align to TRBD1. This CDR3 comprises 13 residues. Losses at the gene ends were 6 bases for V and 4 bases for J; bases not matched to a gene: 4. The germline V gene encodes CDR1 ENHRY and CDR2 SYGVKD. CDR3 sequence: CAISLDRGETQYF. Here the CDR3 DNA reads TGTGCCATCAGCCTTGACAGGGGAGAGACCCAGTACTTC.

The chain has TRBV24-1 and TRBJ1-4; D is undetermined. Germline V gene lookup returns CDR1 KGHDR and CDR2 SFDVKD. The length of the CDR3 is 16 residues. The V gene lost 2 bases and the J gene lost 8 bases, with 17 bases spanning the gap. The DNA for the CDR3 is TGTGCCACCAGTGATTCCCGCGGTACGCGAGGAGAAAAACTGTTTTTT. Translated, it gives CATSDSRGTRGEKLFF.

The chain combines TRBV28 with TRBJ2-1; 8 nucleotides align to TRBD2. This CDR3 is 15 amino acids long. CDR1 and CDR2 (germline): MDHEN, SYDVKM. J was trimmed by 2 bases and V by 7 bases; bases with no gene match: 7. CDR3 region: CASTHSGAAYNEQFF. The DNA of the CDR3 is TGTGCCAGCACCCATAGCGGGGCGGCCTACAATGAGCAGTTCTTC.

J is TRBJ2-1 and V is TRBV3-1 (or the pseudogene TRBV3-2); 9 bases are shared with TRBD2. Trimming cost V 4 bases and J 4 bases; bases outside gene matches: 11. This CDR3 region has 17 residues. CDR1 is LGHDT, CDR2 YNNKEL, per germline (reference sequence). The CDR3 region has the DNA TGTGCCAGCAGCCCAACTATAGCGGGGGCCCTGTACAATGAGCAGTTCTTC. This encodes CASSPTIAGALYNEQFF.

This clone was picked up a small number of times. This chain connects TRBV15 to TRBJ1-1; the D gene is possibly TRBD1 (6 bases). V was trimmed by 0 bases and J by 0 bases, leaving 14 bases between them. Germline values: CDR1 LNHNV, CDR2 YYDKDF (reference sequence). This CDR3 region has 17 residues. The CDR3 loop reads CATSRDRGGRLNTEAFF. CDR3 coding DNA: TGTGCCACCAGCAGAGATAGGGGGGGCCGGTTGAACACTGAAGCTTTCTTT.

V usage is TRBV2 and J usage is TRBJ2-1; 14 bases are shared with TRBD2. The CDR3 covers 18 residues. V dropped 6 bases and J dropped 6; count of bases not matched to a gene: 13. Germline CDR1 SNHLY, CDR2 FYNNEI. For the CDR3, the DNA is TGTGCCAGCAGCCGACCGACTAGCGGGAGGGCCCGTTCCAATGAGCAGTTCTTC. Amino acids: CASSRPTSGRARSNEQFF.

V is TRBV7-2 and J is TRBJ1-5; maybe TRBD1 (5 bases). The CDR3 runs 13 residues. V shed 1 base and J shed 9 bases, with 10 bases lying between them. Germline V gives CDR1 SGHTA, CDR2 FQGNSA. The CDR3 spells CASSLGGVRPQHF. CDR3 coding DNA: TGTGCCAGCAGCTTAGGGGGCGTACGGCCCCAGCATTTT.

The J gene is TRBJ2-5, the V gene TRBV18; D possibly corresponds to TRBD1 (5 bases). This CDR3 comprises 13 residues. Trimming took off 1 base at V and 5 bases at J, with 8 bases between the two ends. Germline V lookup: CDR1 KGHSH, CDR2 LQKENI. The CDR3 loop is CASSPRGSETQYF. The CDR3 DNA reads TGTGCCAGCTCACCACGGGGCAGTGAGACCCAGTACTTC.

The J gene is TRBJ2-5, the V gene TRBV5-4; D call uncertain. The CDR3 sequence is 14 residues long. Trimming shortened V by 0 bases and J by 1 base, and 7 bases separated the two germline ends. Germline loops: CDR1 SGHNT, CDR2 YYREEE (reference sequence). CDR3 sequence (DNA): TGTGCCAGCAGCTTGGTAACGGTCCAAGAGACCCAGTACTTC. It yields the protein CASSLVTVQETQYF.